The clone carrying this T cell receptor (beta chain) occurred many times. What it binds is unknown. This entry comes from a study of T cells after yellow fever vaccination. V lost 0 bases and J 1 base, leaving 8 bases between the germline ends. Germline assignment: CDR1 SGDLS and CDR2 YYNGEE. This CDR3 spans 15 amino acids. Each CDR3 protein gets one entry after TCRdb re-called the 5' RACE reads with MiXCR. The repertoire holds 250,000 to 400,000 distinct CDR3 sequences, with about 4% as singletons. Whole-study findings and limits: Peaking on day 5 versus 15, the secondary response was faster but weaker. In FACS-sorted repertoires, abundant clonotypes from the bulk population could appear as contaminants. Detected again after the booster were most primary-vaccination clones, at 95% to 98% CD4 and 88% CD8.

The TCR was taken from a man aged 18 to 30 who received the YFV17D yellow fever vaccine. The source material was PBMCs, sampled 5 days after the yellow fever booster vaccination. The rearrangement uses TRBV9 and TRBJ2-1, with D possibly TRBD2 on 5 matching bases. CDR3 sequence (DNA): TGTGCCAGCAGCGTAGGGACTCGTTCCTACAATGAGCAGTTCTTC. Its protein is CASSVGTRSYNEQFF.